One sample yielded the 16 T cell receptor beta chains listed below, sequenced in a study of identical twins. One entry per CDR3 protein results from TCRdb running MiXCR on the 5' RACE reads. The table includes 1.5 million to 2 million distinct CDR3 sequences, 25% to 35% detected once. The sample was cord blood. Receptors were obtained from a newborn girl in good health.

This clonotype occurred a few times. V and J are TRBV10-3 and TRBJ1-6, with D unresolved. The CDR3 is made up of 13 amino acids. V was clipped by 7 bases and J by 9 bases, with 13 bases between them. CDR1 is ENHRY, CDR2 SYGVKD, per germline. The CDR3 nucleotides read TGTGCCATCAACGGGGTTGGAGGTTCACCCCTCCACTTT. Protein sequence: CAINGVGGSPLHF.

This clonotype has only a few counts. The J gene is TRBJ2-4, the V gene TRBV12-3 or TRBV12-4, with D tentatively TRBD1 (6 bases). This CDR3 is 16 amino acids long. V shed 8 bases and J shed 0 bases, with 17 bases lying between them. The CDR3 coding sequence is TGTGCCAGCGGAGAAGAGGGGGTATTAGCCAAAAACATTCAGTACTTC. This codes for CASGEEGVLAKNIQYF.

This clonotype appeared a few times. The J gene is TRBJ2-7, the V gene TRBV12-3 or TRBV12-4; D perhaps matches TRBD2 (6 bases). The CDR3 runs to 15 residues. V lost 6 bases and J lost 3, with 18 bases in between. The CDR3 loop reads CASRPGLAPFYEQYF. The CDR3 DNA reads TGTGCCAGCAGACCCGGTCTAGCGCCCTTCTACGAGCAGTACTTC.

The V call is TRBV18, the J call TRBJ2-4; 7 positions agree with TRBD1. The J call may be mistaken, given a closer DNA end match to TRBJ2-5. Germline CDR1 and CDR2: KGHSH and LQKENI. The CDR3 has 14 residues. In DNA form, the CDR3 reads TGTGCCAGCTCACCACAGACAGGGCCAGAGACCCAGTACTTC. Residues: CASSPQTGPETQYF.

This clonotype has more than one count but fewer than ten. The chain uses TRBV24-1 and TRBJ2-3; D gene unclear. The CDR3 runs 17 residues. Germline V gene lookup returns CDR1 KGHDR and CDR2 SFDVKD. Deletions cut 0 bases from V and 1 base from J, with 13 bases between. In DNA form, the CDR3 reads TGTGCCACCAGTGATTTGAGGTACCCCCAGGGCACAGATACGCAGTATTTT. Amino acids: CATSDLRYPQGTDTQYF.

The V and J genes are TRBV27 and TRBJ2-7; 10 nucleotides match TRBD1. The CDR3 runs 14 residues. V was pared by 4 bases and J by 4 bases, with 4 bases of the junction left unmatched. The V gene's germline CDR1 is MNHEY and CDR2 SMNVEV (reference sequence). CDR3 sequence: CASSWDRGHYEQYF. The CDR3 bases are TGTGCCAGCAGTTGGGACAGGGGTCATTACGAGCAGTACTTC.

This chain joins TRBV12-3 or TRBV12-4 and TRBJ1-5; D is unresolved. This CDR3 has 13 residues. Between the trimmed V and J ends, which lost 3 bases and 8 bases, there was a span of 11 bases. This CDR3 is CASSFGRIKPQHF. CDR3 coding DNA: TGTGCCAGCAGTTTTGGGAGGATTAAGCCCCAGCATTTT.

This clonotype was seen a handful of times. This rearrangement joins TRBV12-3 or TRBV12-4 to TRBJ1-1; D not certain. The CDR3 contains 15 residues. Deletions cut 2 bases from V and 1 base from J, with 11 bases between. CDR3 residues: CASSLFSPPNTEAFF. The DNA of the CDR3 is TGTGCCAGCAGTTTATTCTCGCCGCCGAACACTGAAGCTTTCTTT.

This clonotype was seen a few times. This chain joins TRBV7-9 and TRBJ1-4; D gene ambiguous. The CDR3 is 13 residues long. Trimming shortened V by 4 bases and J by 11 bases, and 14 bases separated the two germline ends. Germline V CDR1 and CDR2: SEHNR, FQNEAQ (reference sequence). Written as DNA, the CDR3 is TGTGCCAGCAGCTCTCCTAGCAGAGGGAAACTGTTTTTT. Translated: CASSSPSRGKLFF.

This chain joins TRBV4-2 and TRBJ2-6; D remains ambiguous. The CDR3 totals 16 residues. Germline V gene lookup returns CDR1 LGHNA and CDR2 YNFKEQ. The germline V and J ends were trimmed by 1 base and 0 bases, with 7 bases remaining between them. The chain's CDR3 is CASSQGGPSGANVLTF. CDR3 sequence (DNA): TGTGCCAGCAGCCAAGGTGGGCCCTCTGGGGCCAACGTCCTGACTTTC.

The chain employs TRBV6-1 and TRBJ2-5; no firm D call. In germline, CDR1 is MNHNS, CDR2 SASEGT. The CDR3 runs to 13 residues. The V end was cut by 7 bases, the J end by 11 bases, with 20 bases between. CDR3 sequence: CASIGTSTYGQYF. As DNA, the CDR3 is TGTGCCAGCATTGGTACATCCACCTACGGGCAGTACTTC.

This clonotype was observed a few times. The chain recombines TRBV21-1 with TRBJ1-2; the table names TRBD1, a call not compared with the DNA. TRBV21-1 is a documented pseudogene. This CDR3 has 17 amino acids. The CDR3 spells CASSKAKGGPTNYGYTF. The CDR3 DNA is TGTGCCAGCAGCAAAGCCAAGGGCGGACCGACTAACTATGGCTACACCTTC.

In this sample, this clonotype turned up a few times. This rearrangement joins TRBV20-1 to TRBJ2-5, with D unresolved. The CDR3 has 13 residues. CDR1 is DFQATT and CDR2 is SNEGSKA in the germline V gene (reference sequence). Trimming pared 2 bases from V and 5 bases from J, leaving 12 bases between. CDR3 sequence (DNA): TGCAGTGCTAGACTAAGTTTGGGGGAGACCCAGTACTTC. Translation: CSARLSLGETQYF.

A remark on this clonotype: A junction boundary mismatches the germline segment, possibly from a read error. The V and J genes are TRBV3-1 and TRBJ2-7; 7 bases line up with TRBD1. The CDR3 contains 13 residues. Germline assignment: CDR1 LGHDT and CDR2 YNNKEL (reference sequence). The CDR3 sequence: CASSQDRGYERYF. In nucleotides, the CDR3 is TGTGCCAGCAGCCAAGACAGGGGGTACGAGCGGTACTTC.

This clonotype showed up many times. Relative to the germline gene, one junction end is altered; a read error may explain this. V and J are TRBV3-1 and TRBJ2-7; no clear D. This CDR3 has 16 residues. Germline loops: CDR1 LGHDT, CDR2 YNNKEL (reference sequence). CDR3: CASSQDAVIGSHEQYF. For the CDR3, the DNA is TGTGCCAGCAGCCAAGACGCGGTCATAGGCTCCCACGAGCAGTACTTC.

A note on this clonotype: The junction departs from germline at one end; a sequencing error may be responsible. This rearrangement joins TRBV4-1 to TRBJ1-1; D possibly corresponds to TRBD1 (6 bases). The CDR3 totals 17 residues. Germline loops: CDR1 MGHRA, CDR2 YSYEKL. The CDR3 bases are TGCGCCAGCAGCGGGATTATAACAGGGCCGATGAACACTGCAGCTTTCTTT. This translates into CASSGIITGPMNTAAFF.